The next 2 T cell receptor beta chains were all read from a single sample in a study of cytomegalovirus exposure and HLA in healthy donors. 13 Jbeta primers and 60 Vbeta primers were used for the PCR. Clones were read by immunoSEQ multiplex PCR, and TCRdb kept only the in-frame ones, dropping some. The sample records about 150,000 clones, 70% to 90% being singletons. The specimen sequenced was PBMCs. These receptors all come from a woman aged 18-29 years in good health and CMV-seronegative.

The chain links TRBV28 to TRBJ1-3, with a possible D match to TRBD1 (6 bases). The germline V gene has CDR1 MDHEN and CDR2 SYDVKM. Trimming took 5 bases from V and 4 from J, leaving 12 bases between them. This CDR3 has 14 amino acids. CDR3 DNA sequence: TGTGCCAGCAGTCGGAGGGGGGGAGGAAACACCATATATTTT. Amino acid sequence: CASSRRGGGNTIYF.

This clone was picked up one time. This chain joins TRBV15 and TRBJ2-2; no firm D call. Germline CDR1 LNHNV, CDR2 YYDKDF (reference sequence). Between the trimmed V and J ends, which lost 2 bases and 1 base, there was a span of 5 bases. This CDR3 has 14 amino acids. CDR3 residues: CATSRSRNTGELFF. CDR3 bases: TGTGCCACCAGCAGATCTAGGAACACCGGGGAGCTGTTTTTT.